The entry below describes one TCR beta chain. The sample belongs to a study of T cell responses to AZD1222 COVID-19 vaccine. CDR3 size: 15 residues. Trimming took 1 base from V and 1 from J, leaving 7 bases between them. Germline-derived CDR1 and CDR2 are LGHNA and YNFKEQ. Generated by immunoSEQ multiplex PCR, the TCRdb table keeps only in-frame clones and is missing some. The repertoire includes 90,000 to 100,000 clones, approximately 91% of them detected once, and 15% to 20% sits in the top ten. This specimen consisted of peripheral blood, obtained 28 days after the second AZD1222 dose. The rearrangement joins TRBV4-2 to TRBJ1-4, with D uncertain. The source of this sequence is an adult who received the AZD1222 COVID-19 vaccine. The CDR3 loop reads CASSQGVRTNEKLFF. As DNA, the CDR3 is TGTGCCAGCAGCCAAGGTGTGAGAACTAATGAAAAACTGTTTTTT.